The rows below give T cell receptor beta chains drawn from one sample of a study of CD8 T cells in Susac syndrome. A single record per CDR3 protein comes from TCRdb applying MiXCR to the immunoSEQ multiplex PCR reads. Altogether 70,000 or so distinct CDR3 sequences are present, approximately 94% being singletons, with the ten largest covering about 0.4%. The sequenced material came from CD8+ T cells from PBMCs. Receptors originate from a human donor with multiple sclerosis. The CDR3 runs from the conserved cysteine through the conserved F or W. A D gene is named only where the DNA matches it firmly. Clone size is stated in some rows and not others, as once, few, many or a class when expanded.

clone_size	v_call	j_call	d_call	cdr3_aa	cdr3_nt
NA	TRBV14	TRBJ2-3	NA	CASSLHPGEGASDTQYF	TGTGCCAGCAGCCTACACCCAGGGGAAGGGGCGTCAGATACGCAGTATTTT
NA	TRBV27	TRBJ2-6	NA	CASSLLSSGANVLTF	TGTGCCAGCAGTTTATTATCCTCTGGGGCCAACGTCCTGACTTTC
NA	TRBV7-9	TRBJ2-5	NA	CASSLVEGLGETQYF	TGTGCCAGCAGCTTAGTTGAGGGGTTAGGGGAGACCCAGTACTTC
NA	TRBV4-1	TRBJ2-2	TRBD1	CASSPKTGGTGELFF	TGCGCCAGCAGTCCGAAGACAGGGGGCACCGGGGAGCTGTTTTTT
NA	TRBV7-6	TRBJ2-5	NA	CASSLAFVGGSETQYF	TGTGCCAGCAGCTTAGCGTTTGTTGGGGGTTCTGAGACCCAGTACTTC
NA	TRBV11-2	TRBJ1-5	TRBD1	CASSSGQGQPQHF	TGTGCCAGCAGCTCGGGACAGGGGCAGCCCCAGCATTTT
NA	TRBV6-2/TRBV6-3	TRBJ2-3	NA	CATLDFNTQYF	TGTGCCACCTTGGACTTCAATACGCAGTATTTT
NA	TRBV6-5	TRBJ1-1	NA	CASSYSGRQRPEAFF	TGTGCCAGCAGTTACTCGGGCCGACAACGGCCTGAAGCTTTCTTT
NA	TRBV7-9	TRBJ2-7	NA	CASSLVRWENSYEQYF	TGTGCCAGCAGCTTAGTGAGGTGGGAGAACTCCTACGAGCAGTACTTC
NA	TRBV6-5	TRBJ2-1	NA	CASSYPGTHNEQFF	TGTGCCAGCAGTTACCCCGGAACCCACAATGAGCAGTTCTTC
once	TRBV7-9	TRBJ2-5	TRBD1	CASSSPGQPSETQYF	TGTGCCAGCAGCTCGCCGGGACAGCCATCGGAGACCCAGTACTTC
NA	TRBV5-5	TRBJ1-2	TRBD1	CASSLVTGDYGYTF	TGTGCCAGCAGCTTGGTGACAGGGGATTATGGCTACACCTTC
NA	TRBV29-1	TRBJ2-2	NA	CSVETGHYTGELFF	TGCAGCGTTGAAACCGGGCACTACACCGGGGAGCTGTTTTTT
NA	TRBV12-3/TRBV12-4	TRBJ2-7	TRBD1	CASSPLGQGAFYEQYF	TGTGCCAGCAGTCCCCTGGGACAGGGGGCCTTCTACGAGCAGTACTTC
NA	TRBV7-9	TRBJ2-7	NA	CASSSHSGIPYEQYF	TGTGCCAGCAGCTCCCACTCAGGGATTCCCTACGAGCAGTACTTC
NA	TRBV5-6	TRBJ2-4	NA	CASSFIEDIQYF	TGTGCCAGCAGCTTTATCGAGGACATTCAGTACTTC
NA	TRBV15	TRBJ2-5	NA	CATSRVQGGQETQYF	TGTGCCACCAGCAGAGTTCAGGGGGGGCAGGAGACCCAGTACTTC
NA	TRBV20-1	TRBJ1-3	NA	CSAVLPDPAFSGNTIYF	TGCAGTGCTGTCCTACCGGATCCCGCCTTCTCTGGAAACACCATATATTTT
NA	TRBV25-1	TRBJ2-3	NA	CASTDGGFTDTQYF	TGTGCCAGCACAGATGGAGGGTTTACAGATACGCAGTATTTT